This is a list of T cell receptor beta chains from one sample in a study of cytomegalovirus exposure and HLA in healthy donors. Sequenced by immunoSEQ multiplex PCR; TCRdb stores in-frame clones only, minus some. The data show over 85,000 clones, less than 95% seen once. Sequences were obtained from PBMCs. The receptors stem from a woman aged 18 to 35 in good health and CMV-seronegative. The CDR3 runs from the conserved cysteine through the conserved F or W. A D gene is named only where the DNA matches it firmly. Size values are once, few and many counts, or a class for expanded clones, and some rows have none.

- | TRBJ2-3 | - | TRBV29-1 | CSVQQGPSTDTQYF | TGCAGCGTTCAACAGGGACCTAGCACAGATACGCAGTATTTT
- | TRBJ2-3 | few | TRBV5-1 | CASSIEDQGLQYF | TGCGCCAGCAGCATAGAGGACCAAGGACTGCAGTATTTT
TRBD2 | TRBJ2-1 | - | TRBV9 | CASSASGRVDNEQFF | TGTGCCAGCAGTGCAAGCGGGAGGGTAGACAATGAGCAGTTCTTC
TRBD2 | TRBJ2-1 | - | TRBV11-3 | CASSPTGTMNEQFF | TGTGCCAGCAGCCCGACCGGGACTATGAATGAGCAGTTCTTC
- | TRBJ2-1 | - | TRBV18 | CASSTVGEQFF | TGTGCCAGCTCAACTGTGGGCGAGCAGTTCTTC
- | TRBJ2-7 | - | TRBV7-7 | CASSLGPSYEQYF | TGTGCTAGCAGCTTAGGGCCCAGCTACGAGCAGTACTTC
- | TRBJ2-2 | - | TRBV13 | CASSPTGWERADTGELFF | TGTGCCAGCAGCCCGACCGGTTGGGAGCGGGCTGACACCGGGGAGCTGTTTTTT
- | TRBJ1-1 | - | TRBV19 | CASSLRQPVNTEAFF | TGTGCCAGTAGTTTAAGACAGCCTGTGAACACTGAAGCTTTCTTT
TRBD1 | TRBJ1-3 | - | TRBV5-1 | CASSPSGTGGNTIYF | TGCGCCAGCAGCCCTTCGGGGACAGGGGGAAACACCATATATTTT
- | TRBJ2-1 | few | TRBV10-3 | CAINGESSYNEQFF | TGTGCCATCAACGGTGAGAGCTCCTACAATGAGCAGTTCTTC
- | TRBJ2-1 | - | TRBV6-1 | CASVLAYNEQFF | TGTGCCAGCGTCTTAGCCTACAATGAGCAGTTCTTC
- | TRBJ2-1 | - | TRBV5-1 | CASSLTGSSYNEQFF | TGCGCCAGCAGCCTTACAGGAAGCTCCTACAATGAGCAGTTCTTC
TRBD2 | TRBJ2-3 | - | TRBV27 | CASRLAGGDTQYF | TGTGCCAGCAGGTTAGCGGGAGGGGATACGCAGTATTTT
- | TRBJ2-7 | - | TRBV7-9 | CASSFIGGDEQYF | TGTGCCAGCAGCTTTATTGGGGGCGACGAGCAGTACTTC
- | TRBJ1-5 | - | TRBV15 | CATSSGYFEHF | TGTGCCACCAGCAGCGGGTATTTTGAGCATTTT
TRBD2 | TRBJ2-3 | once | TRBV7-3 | CASSLSLAGPQYF | TGTGCCAGCAGCTTATCACTAGCGGGTCCGCAGTATTTT
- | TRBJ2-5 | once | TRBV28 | CASSPRERVQETQYF | TGTGCCAGCAGTCCCAGGGAGCGGGTTCAAGAGACCCAGTACTTC
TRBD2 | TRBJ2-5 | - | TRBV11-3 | CASSAGVRETQYF | TGTGCCAGCAGTGCGGGGGTCCGGGAGACCCAGTACTTC
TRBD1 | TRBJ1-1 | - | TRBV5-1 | CASSKQTGGASVGTEAFF | TGCGCCAGCAGCAAGCAGACAGGGGGCGCATCAGTCGGCACTGAAGCTTTCTTT
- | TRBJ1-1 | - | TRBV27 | CASSFERHTEAFF | TGTGCCAGCAGTTTCGAGAGGCACACTGAAGCTTTCTTT
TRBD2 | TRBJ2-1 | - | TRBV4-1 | CASKEYSGGANEQFF | TGCGCCAGCAAAGAGTATAGCGGGGGGGCCAATGAGCAGTTCTTC
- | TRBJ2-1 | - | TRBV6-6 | CASSYWQGSYNEQFF | TGTGCCAGCAGTTACTGGCAGGGATCGTACAATGAGCAGTTCTTC
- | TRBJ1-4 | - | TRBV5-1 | CASSENYDRPGEKLFF | TGCGCCAGCAGCGAAAACTACGACAGACCCGGAGAAAAACTGTTTTTT
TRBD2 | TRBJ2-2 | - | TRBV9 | CASGLVRIAGELAANTGELFF | TGTGCCAGCGGGCTTGTCCGTATTGCCGGGGAACTAGCGGCGAACACCGGGGAGCTGTTTTTT
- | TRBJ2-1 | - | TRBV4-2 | CASSPRVNERAYNEQFF | TGTGCCAGCAGCCCCCGCGTCAATGAGCGGGCCTACAATGAGCAGTTCTTC
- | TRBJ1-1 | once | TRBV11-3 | CASSLVGRATEAFF | TGTGCCAGCAGCTTAGTGGGCAGGGCCACTGAAGCTTTCTTT
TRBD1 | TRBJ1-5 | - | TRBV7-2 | CASSLTGGYQPQHF | TGTGCCAGCAGCTTGACAGGGGGTTATCAGCCCCAGCATTTT
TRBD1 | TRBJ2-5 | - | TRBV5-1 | CASSPGQGAGETQYF | TGCGCCAGCAGCCCTGGGCAGGGGGCAGGAGAGACCCAGTACTTC
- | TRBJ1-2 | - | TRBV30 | CAWSYSYGYTF | TGTGCCTGGAGTTACAGCTATGGCTACACCTTC
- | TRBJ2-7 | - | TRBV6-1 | CASSEAFGDTYYEQYF | TGTGCCAGCAGTGAAGCGTTTGGGGACACATACTACGAGCAGTACTTC
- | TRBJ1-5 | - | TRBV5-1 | CASSPGQSNQPQHF | TGCGCCAGCAGCCCCGGACAGAGCAATCAGCCCCAGCATTTT